What follows describes a single T cell receptor (beta chain). Its specificity is unknown. Trimming removed 4 bases at V and 4 bases at J, with 17 bases between. Germline CDR1 is SGHRS and CDR2 is YFSETQ. This CDR3 has 15 amino acids. The protocol was immunoSEQ multiplex PCR, while the TCRdb copy is restricted to in-frame clones and leaves out a portion. The sample consists of 36,000 or so clones, 75% to 85% of them appearing once. Cryopreserved PBMCs were CD4-enriched, then split into naive and memory cells. The data were obtained in a study of CD4 T cells in relation to SARS-CoV-2 and coronaviruses. For the study at large: ViraFEST: roughly 10-day antigen culture of PBMCs, then TCR beta CDR3 sequencing.

The TCR originated in an adult with COVID-19. V usage is TRBV5-1 and J usage is TRBJ2-5; a weak D match, TRBD1 (5 bases). The sequencing sample was made of memory CD4+ T cells from PBMCs, cultured in vitro. In DNA, the CDR3 is TGCGCCAGCAGCCCAGGGCAGGACGTCTTAGAGACCCAGTACTTC. Its translation: CASSPGQDVLETQYF.